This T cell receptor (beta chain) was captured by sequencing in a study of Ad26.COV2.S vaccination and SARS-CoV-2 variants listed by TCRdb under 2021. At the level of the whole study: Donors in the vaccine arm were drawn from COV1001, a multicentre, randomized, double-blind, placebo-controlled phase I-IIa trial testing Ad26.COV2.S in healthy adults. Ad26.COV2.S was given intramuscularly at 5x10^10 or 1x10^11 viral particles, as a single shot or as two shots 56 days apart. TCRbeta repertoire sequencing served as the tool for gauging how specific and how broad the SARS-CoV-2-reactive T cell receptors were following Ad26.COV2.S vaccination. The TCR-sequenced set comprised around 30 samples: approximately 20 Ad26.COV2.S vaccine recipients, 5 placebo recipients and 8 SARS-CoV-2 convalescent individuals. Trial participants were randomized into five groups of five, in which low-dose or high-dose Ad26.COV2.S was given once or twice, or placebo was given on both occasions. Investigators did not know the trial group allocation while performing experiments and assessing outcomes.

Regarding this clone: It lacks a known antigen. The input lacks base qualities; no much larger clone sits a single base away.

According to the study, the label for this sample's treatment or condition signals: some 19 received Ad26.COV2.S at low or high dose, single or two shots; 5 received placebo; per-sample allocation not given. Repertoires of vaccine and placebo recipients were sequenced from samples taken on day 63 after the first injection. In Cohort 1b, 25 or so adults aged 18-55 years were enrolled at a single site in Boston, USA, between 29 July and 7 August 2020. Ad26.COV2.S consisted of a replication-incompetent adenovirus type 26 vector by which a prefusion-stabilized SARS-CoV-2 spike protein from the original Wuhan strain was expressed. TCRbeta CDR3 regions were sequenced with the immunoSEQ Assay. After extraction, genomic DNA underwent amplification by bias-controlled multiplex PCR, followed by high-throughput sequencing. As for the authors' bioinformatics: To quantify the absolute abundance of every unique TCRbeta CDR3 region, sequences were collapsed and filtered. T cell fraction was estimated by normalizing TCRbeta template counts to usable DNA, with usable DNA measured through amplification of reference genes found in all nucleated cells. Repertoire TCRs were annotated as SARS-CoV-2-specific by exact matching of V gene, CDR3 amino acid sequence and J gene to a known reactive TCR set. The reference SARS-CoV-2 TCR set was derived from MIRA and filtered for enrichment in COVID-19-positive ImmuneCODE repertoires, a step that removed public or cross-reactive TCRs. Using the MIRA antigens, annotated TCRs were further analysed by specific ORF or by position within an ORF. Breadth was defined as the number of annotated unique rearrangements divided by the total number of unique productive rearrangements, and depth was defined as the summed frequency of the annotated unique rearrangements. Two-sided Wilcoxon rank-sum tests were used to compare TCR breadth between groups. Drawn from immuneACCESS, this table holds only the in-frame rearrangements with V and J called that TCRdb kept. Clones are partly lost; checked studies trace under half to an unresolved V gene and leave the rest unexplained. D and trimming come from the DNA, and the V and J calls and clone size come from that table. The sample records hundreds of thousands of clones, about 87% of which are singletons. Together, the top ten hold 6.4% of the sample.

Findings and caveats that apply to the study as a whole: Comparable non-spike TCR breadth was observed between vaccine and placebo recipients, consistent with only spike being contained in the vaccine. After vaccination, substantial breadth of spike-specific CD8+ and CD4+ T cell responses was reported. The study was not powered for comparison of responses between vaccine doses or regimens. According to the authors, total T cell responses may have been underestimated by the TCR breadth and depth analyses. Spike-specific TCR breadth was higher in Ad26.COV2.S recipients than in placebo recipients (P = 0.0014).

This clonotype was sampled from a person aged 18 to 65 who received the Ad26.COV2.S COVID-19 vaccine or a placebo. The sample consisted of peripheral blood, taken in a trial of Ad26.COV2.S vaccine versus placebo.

The DNA reads TGTGCCAGTAGTCCCGGTGGCGGGATGGGGCATCAGCCCCAGCATTTT. It codes for CASSPGGGMGHQPQHF. The sequence links TRBV19 to TRBJ1-5, and TRBD1 may be the D gene, going by 5 matching bases. The CDR3 starts with the cysteine, ends with the phenylalanine, and has 16 residues. CDR3 DNA only is kept here, 48 bases in frame from base 1. V was cut back by 5 bases and J by 5 bases, leaving a gap of 19 bases between them. The germline V gene (reference sequence) yields LNHDA for CDR1 and SQIVND for CDR2.